This is a list of T cell receptor beta chains from one sample in a study of vaccination and CD4 T cells after COVID-19. TCRdb reprocessed the PCR reads with MiXCR, giving one entry per CDR3 protein. The data contain about 14,000 distinct CDR3 sequences, 55% to 75% of them seen just once; the ten biggest clones take up around 13%. No antigens are known for them. The specimen was CD4+ T cells from blood, cultured in vitro. These receptors all come from a human donor who had recovered from COVID-19. Both conserved end residues are part of each CDR3. Fields, in order: V gene, J gene, clone size, D gene, CDR3 protein, CDR3 DNA. A D gene is named only where the DNA matches it firmly. Clone size appears in some rows only: once, few, many, or a class for an expanded clone.

v_gene: TRBV20-1
j_gene: TRBJ2-1
abundance: .
d_gene: .
CDR3aa: CSAREYNEQFF
CDR3nt: TGCAGTGCTAGGGAGTACAATGAGCAGTTCTTC

v_gene: TRBV6-5
j_gene: TRBJ2-2
abundance: .
d_gene: TRBD2
CDR3aa: CASSYFLPLMGGRNTGELFF
CDR3nt: TGTGCCAGCAGTTACTTCCTCCCCTTGATGGGCGGGAGGAACACCGGGGAGCTGTTTTTT

v_gene: TRBV28
j_gene: TRBJ1-3
abundance: once
d_gene: .
CDR3aa: CASIGRGSGNTIYF
CDR3nt: TGTGCCAGCATTGGCAGGGGCTCTGGAAACACCATATATTTT

v_gene: TRBV19
j_gene: TRBJ1-2
abundance: .
d_gene: .
CDR3aa: CASSPDSSGGYTF
CDR3nt: TGTGCCAGTAGTCCGGACAGTTCGGGAGGCTACACCTTC

v_gene: TRBV4-3
j_gene: TRBJ2-2
abundance: .
d_gene: TRBD2
CDR3aa: CASSRTSGPGELFF
CDR3nt: TGCGCCAGCAGTCGGACTAGCGGTCCCGGGGAGCTGTTTTTT

v_gene: TRBV6-5
j_gene: TRBJ2-3
abundance: .
d_gene: TRBD1
CDR3aa: CASSYGTGDTDTQYF
CDR3nt: TGTGCCAGCAGTTACGGGACAGGGGACACAGATACGCAGTATTTT

v_gene: TRBV20-1
j_gene: TRBJ2-1
abundance: .
d_gene: .
CDR3aa: CSAAGTLGNEQFF
CDR3nt: TGCAGTGCAGCCGGGACTTTAGGTAATGAGCAGTTCTTC

v_gene: TRBV5-1
j_gene: TRBJ2-1
abundance: .
d_gene: .
CDR3aa: CASSLANNEQFF
CDR3nt: TGCGCCAGCAGCTTGGCGAACAATGAGCAGTTCTTC

v_gene: TRBV6-1
j_gene: TRBJ2-7
abundance: .
d_gene: TRBD1
CDR3aa: CASLRRTGSDEQYF
CDR3nt: TGTGCCAGCCTGAGAAGGACAGGGAGCGACGAGCAGTACTTC

v_gene: TRBV4-2
j_gene: TRBJ2-2
abundance: .
d_gene: .
CDR3aa: CASSQDYHTVTGELFF
CDR3nt: TGTGCCAGCAGCCAAGATTACCATACAGTCACCGGGGAGCTGTTTTTT

v_gene: TRBV6-1
j_gene: TRBJ2-5
abundance: .
d_gene: TRBD2
CDR3aa: CASSQGLAGEETQYF
CDR3nt: TGTGCCAGCAGCCAGGGACTAGCGGGAGAAGAGACCCAGTACTTC

v_gene: TRBV20-1
j_gene: TRBJ1-4
abundance: .
d_gene: .
CDR3aa: CSARGFSATNEKLFF
CDR3nt: TGCAGTGCTAGAGGCTTTTCAGCAACTAATGAAAAACTGTTTTTT

v_gene: TRBV7-9
j_gene: TRBJ1-3
abundance: few
d_gene: .
CDR3aa: CASRGDSGNTIYF
CDR3nt: TGTGCCAGCCGGGGGGACTCTGGAAACACCATATATTTT

v_gene: TRBV27
j_gene: TRBJ2-2
abundance: few
d_gene: .
CDR3aa: CASSPRNTGELFF
CDR3nt: TGTGCCAGCAGTCCAAGGAACACCGGGGAGCTGTTTTTT

v_gene: TRBV21-1
j_gene: TRBJ2-1
abundance: .
d_gene: .
CDR3aa: CASSKPGLADDEQFF
CDR3nt: TGTGCCAGCAGCAAACCCGGACTAGCGGATGATGAGCAGTTCTTC

v_gene: TRBV20-1
j_gene: TRBJ2-2
abundance: few
d_gene: TRBD1
CDR3aa: CSAPGTGDTGELFF
CDR3nt: TGCAGTGCCCCCGGGACAGGGGACACCGGGGAGCTGTTTTTT

v_gene: TRBV20-1
j_gene: TRBJ2-7
abundance: once
d_gene: TRBD2
CDR3aa: CSLAGNLYEQYF
CDR3nt: TGCAGTCTAGCGGGAAACCTCTACGAGCAGTACTTC

v_gene: TRBV5-1
j_gene: TRBJ2-3
abundance: .
d_gene: TRBD2
CDR3aa: CASSLIAGVRGTDTQYF
CDR3nt: TGCGCCAGCAGCTTAATAGCGGGAGTTCGCGGCACAGATACGCAGTATTTT

v_gene: TRBV6-1
j_gene: TRBJ1-2
abundance: .
d_gene: TRBD1
CDR3aa: CASRLLTGTEYGYTF
CDR3nt: TGTGCCAGCAGACTACTTACCGGGACAGAATATGGCTACACCTTC

v_gene: TRBV27
j_gene: TRBJ1-1
abundance: .
d_gene: .
CDR3aa: CASSLAGATRMNTEAFF
CDR3nt: TGTGCCAGCAGTTTGGCAGGGGCCACGAGAATGAACACTGAAGCTTTCTTT

v_gene: TRBV4-1
j_gene: TRBJ2-1
abundance: .
d_gene: TRBD2
CDR3aa: CASSESSGTSIYNEQFF
CDR3nt: TGCGCCAGCAGCGAAAGCTCCGGGACTAGCATTTACAATGAGCAGTTCTTC

v_gene: TRBV7-2
j_gene: TRBJ1-6
abundance: few
d_gene: .
CDR3aa: CASSLPQSGQRYNSPLHF
CDR3nt: TGTGCCAGCAGCTTACCCCAATCCGGACAGCGATATAATTCACCCCTCCACTTT

v_gene: TRBV2
j_gene: TRBJ1-6
abundance: .
d_gene: .
CDR3aa: CASMRQLNSPLHF
CDR3nt: TGTGCCAGCATGAGACAGCTTAATTCACCCCTCCACTTT

v_gene: TRBV2
j_gene: TRBJ2-1
abundance: .
d_gene: TRBD1
CDR3aa: CASSEDQGAAEQFF
CDR3nt: TGTGCCAGCAGTGAAGACCAGGGGGCCGCTGAGCAGTTCTTC

v_gene: TRBV20-1
j_gene: TRBJ1-4
abundance: .
d_gene: .
CDR3aa: CSARAWFSGNEKLFF
CDR3nt: TGCAGTGCTAGAGCTTGGTTTTCCGGTAATGAAAAACTGTTTTTT

v_gene: TRBV6-2/TRBV6-3
j_gene: TRBJ2-1
abundance: .
d_gene: .
CDR3aa: CASVYRDSGYNEQFF
CDR3nt: TGTGCCAGCGTCTACCGGGACTCCGGTTACAATGAGCAGTTCTTC

v_gene: TRBV4-2
j_gene: TRBJ1-5
abundance: .
d_gene: .
CDR3aa: CASSLNQGRGQPQHF
CDR3nt: TGTGCCAGCAGTCTTAACCAGGGAAGAGGGCAGCCCCAGCATTTT

v_gene: TRBV20-1
j_gene: TRBJ2-5
abundance: .
d_gene: .
CDR3aa: CSARDPVGNRETQYF
CDR3nt: TGCAGTGCTAGAGATCCCGTGGGGAATAGAGAGACCCAGTACTTC

v_gene: TRBV2
j_gene: TRBJ2-2
abundance: .
d_gene: .
CDR3aa: CASDYAGDTGELFF
CDR3nt: TGTGCCAGCGATTACGCAGGGGACACCGGGGAGCTGTTTTTT

v_gene: TRBV20-1
j_gene: TRBJ2-3
abundance: .
d_gene: TRBD2
CDR3aa: CSASPSGRADTQYF
CDR3nt: TGCAGTGCTAGTCCTAGCGGGAGGGCAGATACGCAGTATTTT

v_gene: TRBV28
j_gene: TRBJ2-7
abundance: .
d_gene: TRBD1
CDR3aa: CASSTTGAHEQYF
CDR3nt: TGTGCCAGCAGTACCACAGGGGCCCACGAGCAGTACTTC

v_gene: TRBV6-5
j_gene: TRBJ1-6
abundance: .
d_gene: TRBD1
CDR3aa: CASSYYGTVDHNSPLDF
CDR3nt: TGTGCCAGCAGTTACTACGGGACAGTGGACCATAATTCACCCCTCGACTTT

v_gene: TRBV20-1
j_gene: TRBJ1-1
abundance: few
d_gene: .
CDR3aa: CSARVLSQGNTEAFF
CDR3nt: TGCAGTGCTAGAGTCCTCTCTCAGGGGAACACTGAAGCTTTCTTT

v_gene: TRBV28
j_gene: TRBJ2-2
abundance: .
d_gene: .
CDR3aa: CASSSTRQARGPGELFF
CDR3nt: TGTGCCAGCAGTTCGACCCGACAGGCACGGGGACCCGGGGAGCTGTTTTTT

v_gene: TRBV20-1
j_gene: TRBJ2-5
abundance: few
d_gene: .
CDR3aa: CSARTLQETQYF
CDR3nt: TGCAGTGCTAGGACTCTCCAAGAGACCCAGTACTTC

v_gene: TRBV20-1
j_gene: TRBJ2-5
abundance: few
d_gene: TRBD2
CDR3aa: CSARDRGGETQYF
CDR3nt: TGCAGTGCTAGAGATCGGGGAGGGGAGACCCAGTACTTC

v_gene: TRBV20-1
j_gene: TRBJ2-3
abundance: .
d_gene: .
CDR3aa: CSARDGGSTDTQYF
CDR3nt: TGCAGTGCTAGAGACGGCGGGAGCACAGATACGCAGTATTTT

v_gene: TRBV20-1
j_gene: TRBJ2-1
abundance: .
d_gene: .
CDR3aa: CSARPSGRAGEQFF
CDR3nt: TGCAGTGCTAGGCCCTCTGGCAGGGCCGGTGAGCAGTTCTTC

v_gene: TRBV6-1
j_gene: TRBJ1-6
abundance: .
d_gene: TRBD1
CDR3aa: CASSRDRGFSSYNSPLHF
CDR3nt: TGTGCCAGCAGTCGGGACAGGGGGTTCTCATCCTATAATTCACCCCTCCACTTT